This T cell receptor (beta chain) is drawn from a study of blood T cell repertoires in COVID-19. As for the study in general: Acute and convalescent COVID-19 specimens originated in the United States, Italy and Spain.

Measured with immunoSEQ multiplex PCR; TCRdb has only the in-frame clones, and not every one. Counted here are some 200,000 clones, approximately 87% occurring once; the ten biggest clones make up 3.5% to 4.5%. V gave up 6 bases and J gave up 1 base; unmatched junction bases: 4. CDR3 length: 14 amino acids. The V gene's germline CDR1 is LNHDA and CDR2 SQIVND (reference sequence). The sequenced sample consisted of peripheral blood. This sequence originates from a man between 18 and 35 years old with active or convalescent COVID-19. The rearrangement links TRBV19 to TRBJ1-1; 8 nucleotides match TRBD1. The CDR3 nucleotides read TGTGCCAGTAGGAGGCAGGGGGCGAACACTGAAGCTTTCTTT. Translated, it gives CASRRQGANTEAFF.